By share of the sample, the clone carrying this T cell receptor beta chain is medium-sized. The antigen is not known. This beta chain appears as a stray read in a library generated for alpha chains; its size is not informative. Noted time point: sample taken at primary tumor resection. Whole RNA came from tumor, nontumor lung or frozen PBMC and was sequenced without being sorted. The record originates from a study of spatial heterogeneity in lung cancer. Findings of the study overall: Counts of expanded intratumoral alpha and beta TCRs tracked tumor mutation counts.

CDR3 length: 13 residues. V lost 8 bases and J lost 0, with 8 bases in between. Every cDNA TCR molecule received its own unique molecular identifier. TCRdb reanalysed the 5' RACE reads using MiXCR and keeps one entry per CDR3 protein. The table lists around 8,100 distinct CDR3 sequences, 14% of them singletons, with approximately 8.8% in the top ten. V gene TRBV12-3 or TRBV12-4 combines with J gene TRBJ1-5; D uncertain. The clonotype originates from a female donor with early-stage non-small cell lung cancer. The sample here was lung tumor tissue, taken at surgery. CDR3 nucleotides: TGTGCCAGCGGAATATATAGCAATCAGCCCCAGCATTTT. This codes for CASGIYSNQPQHF.